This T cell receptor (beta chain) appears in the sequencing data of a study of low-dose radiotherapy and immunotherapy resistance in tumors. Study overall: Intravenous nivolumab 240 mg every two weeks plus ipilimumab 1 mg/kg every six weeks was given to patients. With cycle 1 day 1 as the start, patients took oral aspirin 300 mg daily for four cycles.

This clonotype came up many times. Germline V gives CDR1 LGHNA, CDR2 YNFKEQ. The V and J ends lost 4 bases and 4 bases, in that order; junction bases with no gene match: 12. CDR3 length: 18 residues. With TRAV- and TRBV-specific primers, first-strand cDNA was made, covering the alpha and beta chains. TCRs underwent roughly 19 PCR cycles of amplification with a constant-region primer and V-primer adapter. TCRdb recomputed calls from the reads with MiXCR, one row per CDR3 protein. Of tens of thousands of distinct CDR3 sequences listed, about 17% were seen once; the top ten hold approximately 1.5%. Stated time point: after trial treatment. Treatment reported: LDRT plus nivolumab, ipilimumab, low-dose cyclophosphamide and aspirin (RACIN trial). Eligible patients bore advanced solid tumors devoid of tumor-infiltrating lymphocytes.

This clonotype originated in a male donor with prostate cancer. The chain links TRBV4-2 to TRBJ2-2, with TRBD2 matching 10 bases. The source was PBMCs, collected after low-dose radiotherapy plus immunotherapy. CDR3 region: CASSLSGGEGFSTGELFF. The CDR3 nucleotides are TGTGCCAGCAGCCTAAGCGGGGGGGAAGGCTTTAGCACCGGGGAGCTGTTTTTT.